Below are 10 T cell receptor beta chains sequenced from a single sample in a study of blood T cell repertoires in COVID-19. Clones were read by immunoSEQ multiplex PCR, and TCRdb kept only the in-frame ones, dropping some. The sample lists about 100,000 clones, around four fifths seen once, with 4% to 4.5% in the top ten. The sequenced sample was peripheral blood. Receptor source: a man in his 70s with acute or convalescent COVID-19.

V usage is TRBV19 and J usage is TRBJ1-4; possibly TRBD1 for D (6 bases). The CDR3 contains 15 residues. Per the germline V gene, CDR1 is LNHDA and CDR2 is SQIVND (reference sequence). Deletions cut 7 bases from V and 5 bases from J, with 17 bases between. This chain's CDR3 is CASTQTGLNNEKLFF. The CDR3 DNA reads TGTGCCAGTACGCAGACAGGACTTAACAATGAAAAACTGTTTTTT. Full variable domain (rest looked up from reference TRBV19 and TRBJ1-4): DGGITQSPKYLFRKEGQNVTLSCEQNLNHDAMYWYRQDPGQGLRLIYYSQIVNDFQKGDIAEGYSVSREKKESFPLTVTSAQKNPTAFYLCASTQTGLNNEKLFFGSGTQLSVL.

The chain has TRBV12-3 or TRBV12-4 and TRBJ2-2; unclear D gene. This CDR3 spans 13 amino acids. V lost 6 bases to trimming and J lost 4 bases, with 9 bases between them. For the CDR3, the DNA is TGTGCCAGCAGCCCTTTAGCCACCGGGGAGCTGTTTTTT. Encoded protein: CASSPLATGELFF.

The chain is built from TRBV5-1 and TRBJ1-2, with TRBD1 identical over 7 bases. Germline assignment: CDR1 SGHRS and CDR2 YFSETQ. After removal of 1 base from V and 6 bases from J, the junction contained 6 bases not matched to a gene. The CDR3 runs 14 residues. The CDR3 spells CASSLQGELDGYTF. Here the CDR3 DNA reads TGCGCCAGCAGCTTGCAGGGGGAATTAGATGGCTACACCTTC.

The V and J genes are TRBV21-1 and TRBJ2-7; TRBD2 is taken as the D call from the table, unchecked against the DNA. TRBV21-1 is described as a pseudogene. This CDR3 region has 13 residues. The CDR3 region is CASSIPSVYEQYF. CDR3 coding DNA: TGTGCCAGCAGCATCCCAAGCGTCTACGAGCAGTACTTC.

This clone was seen only a few times. The chain couples TRBV18 to TRBJ1-1; 7 nucleotides agree with TRBD1. Germline V CDR1 and CDR2: KGHSH, LQKENI. Trimming cost V 3 bases and J 3 bases; bases outside gene matches: 10. There are 16 residues in the CDR3. The CDR3 reads CASSPNSPGGHTEAFF. The CDR3 DNA reads TGTGCCAGCTCACCTAATAGTCCAGGGGGGCACACTGAAGCTTTCTTT.

This sequence joins TRBV6-6 and TRBJ2-5, with a weak D call TRBD2 (7 bases). V was shortened by 4 bases and J by 4 bases, with 16 bases between the two germline ends. From germline, CDR1 is MNHNY and CDR2 SVGAGI (reference sequence). This CDR3 is built from 15 residues. In DNA form, the CDR3 reads TGTGCCAGCAGTTCGGGGGGCCCGTCCTTAGAGACCCAGTACTTC. Its translation is CASSSGGPSLETQYF.

V and J are TRBV5-1 and TRBJ1-3; 12 bases line up with TRBD1. Germline V gives CDR1 SGHRS, CDR2 YFSETQ. J lost 4 bases, V lost 4 bases, and 3 bases had no gene match. This CDR3 has 15 residues. Here the CDR3 DNA reads TGCGCCAGCAGCAGGGACAGGGGGCCGGGAAACACCATATATTTT. It encodes CASSRDRGPGNTIYF. Supplemented by reference TRBV5-1 and TRBJ1-3, the full variable domain reads KAGVTQTPRYLIKTRGQQVTLSCSPISGHRSVSWYQQTPGQGLQFLFEYFSETQRNKGNFPGRFSGRQFSNSRSEMNVSTLELGDSALYLCASSRDRGPGNTIYFGEGSWLTVV.

This clone turned up a few times. The rearrangement joins TRBV19 to TRBJ1-4; a possible D gene is TRBD1 (6 bases). This CDR3 has 13 residues. Deletions cut 5 bases from V and 6 bases from J, with 10 bases between. In germline, CDR1 is LNHDA, CDR2 SQIVND (reference sequence). CDR3: CASSRGADEKLFF. Here the CDR3 DNA reads TGTGCCAGTAGTCGGGGGGCAGATGAAAAACTGTTTTTT.

This clone was detected only once. CDR3 bases: TGTGCCAGCAGCTTTTCTACTCCAGGGTCTGGCTACACCTTC. Translation: CASSFSTPGSGYTF. V gene TRBV7-8 combines with J gene TRBJ1-2; D is possibly TRBD1 (5 bases). This CDR3 has 14 amino acids. Trimming pared 3 bases from V and 7 bases from J, leaving 15 bases between. In germline, CDR1 is SGHVS, CDR2 FQNEAQ.

This clone has a handful of counts. The chain joins TRBV7-9 to TRBJ2-7; D not resolved. V dropped 5 bases and J dropped 0 bases, with 8 bases sitting between them. The CDR3 has 13 residues. Germline CDR1 SEHNR, CDR2 FQNEAQ (reference sequence). CDR3 nucleotides: TGTGCCAGCAGCCTCGATAGCTCCTACGAGCAGTACTTC. As protein: CASSLDSSYEQYF.